These 16 T cell receptor beta chains were sequenced from one sample in a study of control samples from healthy donors and cancer patients. Sequencing used immunoSEQ multiplex PCR; TCRdb keeps in-frame clones, though not all of them. This sample yields some 130,000 clones, of which about nine tenths are seen a single time; more than 2% belongs to the top ten. The sample taken for sequencing was blood. These receptors were taken from a man between 18 and 35 years old in good health.

The J gene is TRBJ1-4, the V gene TRBV5-1; a possible D gene is TRBD1 (6 bases). CDR1 SGHRS and CDR2 YFSETQ come from the germline V gene. The V end was cut by 4 bases, the J end by 0 bases, with 13 bases between. This CDR3 has 16 residues. CDR3 in DNA: TGCGCCAGCAGCCCCGGACAGATTGCAACTAATGAAAAACTGTTTTTT. Translation: CASSPGQIATNEKLFF.

The chain has TRBV6-2 or TRBV6-3 and TRBJ2-1; a possible D gene is TRBD2 (5 bases). The CDR3 runs 16 residues. From germline, CDR1 is MNHEY and CDR2 SVGEGT. Trimming took off 8 bases at V and 0 bases at J, with 17 bases between the two ends. CDR3 in DNA: TGTGCCAGCCGCCCCTGGGGAGAAAGCTCCTACAATGAGCAGTTCTTC. Amino acid sequence: CASRPWGESSYNEQFF.

CDR3 loop: CASSLSGAWVSGANVLTF. For the CDR3, the DNA is TGTGCCAGCAGTTTGTCAGGGGCTTGGGTCTCTGGGGCCAACGTCCTGACTTTC. The chain is built from TRBV27 and TRBJ2-6, with D maybe TRBD1 (6 bases). CDR1 and CDR2 (germline): MNHEY, SMNVEV (reference sequence). This CDR3 is 18 amino acids long. Between the trimmed V and J ends, which lost 3 bases and 0 bases, there was a span of 15 bases.

This sequence joins TRBV4-3 and TRBJ2-5; D could derive from TRBD1 or TRBD2 (6 bases each). Germline V CDR1 and CDR2: LGHNA, YSLEER. The CDR3 runs to 14 residues. The ends were cut back, 1 base at V and 4 bases at J, with 10 bases in the middle. This chain's CDR3 is CASSQGGAGETQYF. The CDR3 DNA is TGCGCCAGCAGCCAAGGGGGGGCGGGAGAGACCCAGTACTTC.

This clone was recorded once. The CDR3 DNA sequence: TGTGCCAGCAGTTTATCCGGGACAGGAGGCTCCTATAATTCACCCCTCCACTTT. Residues: CASSLSGTGGSYNSPLHF. This chain links TRBV28 with TRBJ1-6, with 8 bases lining up with TRBD1. Germline CDR1 MDHEN, CDR2 SYDVKM. The CDR3 loop spans 18 amino acids. Losses at the gene ends were 1 base for V and 0 bases for J; bases not matched to a gene: 5.

V gene TRBV11-2 combines with J gene TRBJ1-3; D unresolved. Trimming cost V 1 base and J 3 bases, with 10 bases left between them. Per germline, CDR1 SGHAT and CDR2 FQNNGV. The CDR3 has 15 residues. CDR3 nucleotides: TGTGCCAGCAGCTTAGTGGAGGCGCTTGGAAACACCATATATTTT. Translated: CASSLVEALGNTIYF.

CDR3 DNA sequence: TGTGCCACCAGTGATTTAGCGGGGGGGCCTGAGACCCAGTACTTC. Protein: CATSDLAGGPETQYF. The rearrangement links TRBV24-1 to TRBJ2-5; 10 bases are a match to TRBD2. Trimming removed 1 base from V and 5 bases from J; junction bases left unmatched: 3. Germline CDR1 reads KGHDR; CDR2 reads SFDVKD. CDR3 length equals 15 residues.

This chain links TRBV19 with TRBJ2-7, with TRBD1 matching over 9 bases. Germline CDR1 and CDR2: LNHDA and SQIVND (reference sequence). With 4 bases clipped from V and 1 base from J, the junction kept 2 bases outside the gene matches. The CDR3 spans 14 residues. The DNA of the CDR3 is TGTGCCAGTAGTACCGGGACAGGGTCCTACGAGCAGTACTTC. Residues: CASSTGTGSYEQYF.

The chain has TRBV10-1 and TRBJ2-1; D is possibly TRBD1 or TRBD2 (6 bases each). V lost 3 bases and J 2 bases, leaving 11 bases between the germline ends. There are 15 residues in the CDR3. Germline CDR1 is WNHNN and CDR2 is SYGVQD (reference sequence). This CDR3 is CASSEGGYAYNEQFF. The CDR3 bases are TGCGCCAGCAGTGAAGGGGGGTACGCCTACAATGAGCAGTTCTTC.

The chain joins TRBV24-1 to TRBJ1-1; maybe TRBD1 (6 bases). The germline V and J ends were trimmed by 4 bases and 11 bases, with 16 bases remaining between them. The CDR3 has 13 amino acids. Germline V gene sequence: CDR1 KGHDR, CDR2 SFDVKD. The CDR3 is CATSDHPQGMAFF. Written as DNA, the CDR3 is TGTGCCACCAGTGACCATCCACAGGGCATGGCTTTCTTT.

The chain's CDR3 is CASSVDSGNEQFF. For the CDR3, the DNA is TGTGCCAGCAGCGTAGATTCGGGGAATGAGCAGTTCTTC. This chain links TRBV9 with TRBJ2-1; possible D gene TRBD2, 5 bases. The CDR3 runs 13 residues. Germline CDR1 SGDLS, CDR2 YYNGEE. Trimming shortened V by 0 bases and J by 7 bases, and 8 bases separated the two germline ends. The full variable domain, completed using reference TRBV9 and TRBJ2-1, is DSGVTQTPKHLITATGQRVTLRCSPRSGDLSVYWYQQSLDQGLQFLIQYYNGEERAKGNILERFSAQQFPDLHSELNLSSLELGDSALYFCASSVDSGNEQFFGPGTRLTVL.

V is TRBV30 and J is TRBJ1-4; tentatively, D is TRBD1 (5 bases). Trimming removed 7 bases from V and 10 bases from J, with 19 bases in between. In germline, CDR1 is GTSNPN, CDR2 SVGIG (reference sequence). The CDR3 spans 13 residues. CDR3 DNA sequence: TGTGCCTCCCGGGAGGCAGGGTATGGAAAACTGTTTTTT. It is translated as CASREAGYGKLFF. Combining the CDR3 with reference TRBV30 and TRBJ1-4 gives the whole variable domain SQTIHQWPATLVQPVGSPLSLECTVEGTSNPNLYWYRQAAGRGLQLLFYSVGIGQISSEVPQNLSASRPQDRQFILSSKKLLLSDSGFYLCASREAGYGKLFFGSGTQLSVL.

CDR3 DNA: TGTGCCAGCAGACCCACAGGGAATACTGAAGCTTTCTTT. This gives the protein CASRPTGNTEAFF. The chain uses TRBV6-5 and TRBJ1-1; possible D gene TRBD1, 6 bases. V lost 6 bases to trimming and J lost 5 bases, with 13 bases between them. The CDR3 is made up of 13 amino acids. Germline-derived CDR1 and CDR2 are MNHEY and SVGAGI.

This sequence joins TRBV9 and TRBJ2-1, with TRBD2 matching 7 bases. CDR3 size: 13 residues. Unmatched junction bases numbered 5, after V lost 2 bases and J lost 9 bases. Germline-derived CDR1 and CDR2 are SGDLS and YYNGEE. The chain's CDR3 is CASSVQGGSEQFF. Written as DNA, the CDR3 is TGTGCCAGCAGCGTTCAGGGAGGGAGTGAGCAGTTCTTC. The full variable domain, its missing parts supplied by reference TRBV9 and TRBJ2-1, is DSGVTQTPKHLITATGQRVTLRCSPRSGDLSVYWYQQSLDQGLQFLIQYYNGEERAKGNILERFSAQQFPDLHSELNLSSLELGDSALYFCASSVQGGSEQFFGPGTRLTVL.

This rearrangement joins TRBV7-6 to TRBJ2-7, with 10 bases matching TRBD1. Germline V CDR1 and CDR2: SGHVS, FNYEAQ. V trimming: 0 bases; J trimming: 2 bases; junction bases outside the gene matches: 1. This CDR3 is 15 amino acids long. Here the CDR3 DNA reads TGTGCCAGCAGCTTAGCGGGACAGGGGACCTACGAGCAGTACTTC. Its translation is CASSLAGQGTYEQYF.

The CDR3 region is CASSLAGGADYEQYF. The CDR3 DNA sequence: TGTGCCAGCAGCTTAGCGGGAGGGGCAGACTACGAGCAGTACTTC. The chain uses TRBV7-9 and TRBJ2-7, with 7 bases aligning to TRBD2. CDR3 length: 15 residues. Germline values: CDR1 SEHNR, CDR2 FQNEAQ (reference sequence). V lost 0 bases to trimming and J lost 3 bases; unmatched junction nucleotides: 5.